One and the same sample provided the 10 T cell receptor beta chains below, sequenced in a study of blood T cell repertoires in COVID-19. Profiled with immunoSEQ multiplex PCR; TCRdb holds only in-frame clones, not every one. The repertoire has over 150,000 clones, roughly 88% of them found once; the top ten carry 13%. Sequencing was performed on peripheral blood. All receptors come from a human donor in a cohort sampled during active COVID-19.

The CDR3 nucleotides read TGTGCCAGCAAAGGGGACTCCTACGAGCAGTACTTC. Protein product: CASKGDSYEQYF. The rearrangement links TRBV7-9 to TRBJ2-7, with D possibly matching TRBD1 (5 bases). The CDR3 length is 12 residues. V lost 7 bases and J 0 bases, leaving 7 bases between the germline ends. Germline-derived CDR1 and CDR2 are SEHNR and FQNEAQ (reference sequence).

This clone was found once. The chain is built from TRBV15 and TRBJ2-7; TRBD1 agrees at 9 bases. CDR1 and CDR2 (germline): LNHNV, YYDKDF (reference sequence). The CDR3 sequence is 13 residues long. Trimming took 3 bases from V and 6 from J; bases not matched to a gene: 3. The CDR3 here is CATSRWDRVEQYF. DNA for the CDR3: TGTGCCACCAGCAGGTGGGACAGGGTCGAGCAGTACTTC. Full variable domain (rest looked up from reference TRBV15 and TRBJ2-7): DAMVIQNPRYQVTQFGKPVTLSCSQTLNHNVMYWYQQKSSQAPKLLFHYYDKDFNNEADTPDNFQSRRPNTSFCFLDIRSPGLGDTAMYLCATSRWDRVEQYFGPGTRLTVT.

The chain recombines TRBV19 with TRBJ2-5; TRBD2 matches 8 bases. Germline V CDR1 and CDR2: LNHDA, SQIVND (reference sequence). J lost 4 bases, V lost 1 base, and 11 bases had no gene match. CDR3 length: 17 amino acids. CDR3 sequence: CASSIGYLSGSLETQYF. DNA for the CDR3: TGTGCCAGTAGTATAGGCTACTTAAGCGGGAGTCTAGAGACCCAGTACTTC.

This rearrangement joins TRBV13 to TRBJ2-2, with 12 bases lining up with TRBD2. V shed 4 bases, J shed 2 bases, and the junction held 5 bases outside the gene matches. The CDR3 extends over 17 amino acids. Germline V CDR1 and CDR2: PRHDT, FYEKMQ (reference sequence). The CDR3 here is CASSWPGLAGNTGELFF. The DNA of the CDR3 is TGTGCCAGCAGCTGGCCCGGACTAGCGGGAAACACCGGGGAGCTGTTTTTT.

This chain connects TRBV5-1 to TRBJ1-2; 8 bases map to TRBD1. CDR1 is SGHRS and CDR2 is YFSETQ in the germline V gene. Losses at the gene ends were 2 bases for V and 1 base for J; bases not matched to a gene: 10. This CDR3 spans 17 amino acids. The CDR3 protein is CASSLTDRAGGNYGYTF. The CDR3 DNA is TGCGCCAGCAGCTTAACGGACAGGGCTGGAGGTAACTATGGCTACACCTTC.

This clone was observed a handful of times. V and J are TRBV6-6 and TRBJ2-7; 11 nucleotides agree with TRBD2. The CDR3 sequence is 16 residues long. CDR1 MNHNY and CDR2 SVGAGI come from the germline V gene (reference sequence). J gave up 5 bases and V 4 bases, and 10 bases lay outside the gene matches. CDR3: CASSSATSGRNHEQYF. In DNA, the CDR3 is TGTGCCAGCAGTTCCGCAACTAGCGGGAGAAACCACGAGCAGTACTTC.

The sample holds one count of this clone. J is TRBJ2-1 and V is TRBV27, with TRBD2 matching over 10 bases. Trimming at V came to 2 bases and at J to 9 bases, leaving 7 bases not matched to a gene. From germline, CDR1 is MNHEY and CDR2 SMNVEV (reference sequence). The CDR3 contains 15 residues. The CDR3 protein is CASSLSSGRYGEQFF. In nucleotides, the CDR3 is TGTGCCAGCAGTTTAAGTAGCGGGAGGTATGGTGAGCAGTTCTTC.

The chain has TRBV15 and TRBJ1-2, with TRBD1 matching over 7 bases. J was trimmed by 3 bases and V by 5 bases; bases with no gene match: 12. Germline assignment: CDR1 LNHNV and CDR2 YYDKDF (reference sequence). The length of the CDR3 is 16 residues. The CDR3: CATSGGQVLGHYGYTF. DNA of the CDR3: TGTGCCACCAGCGGAGGACAGGTCTTAGGCCACTATGGCTACACCTTC.

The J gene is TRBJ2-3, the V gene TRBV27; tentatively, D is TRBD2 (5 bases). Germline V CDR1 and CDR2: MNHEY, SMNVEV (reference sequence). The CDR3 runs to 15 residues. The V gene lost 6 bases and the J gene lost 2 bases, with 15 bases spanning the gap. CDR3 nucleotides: TGTGCCAGCAGCAGACGTCACGGGATCACAGATACGCAGTATTTT. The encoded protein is CASSRRHGITDTQYF.

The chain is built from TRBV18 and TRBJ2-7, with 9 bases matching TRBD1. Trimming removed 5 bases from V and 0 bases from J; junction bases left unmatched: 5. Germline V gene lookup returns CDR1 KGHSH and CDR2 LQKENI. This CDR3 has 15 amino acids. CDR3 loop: CASSTGTGRSYEQYF. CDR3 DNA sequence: TGTGCCAGCTCAACCGGGACAGGGCGCTCCTACGAGCAGTACTTC.